A selection of T cell receptor beta chains follows, all from one sample in a study of cytomegalovirus exposure and HLA in healthy donors. Some clones are missing from TCRdb's copy, which holds only in-frame ones; the method was immunoSEQ multiplex PCR. The repertoire consists of around 150,000 clones, with around 76% occurring once and the leading ten covering about 1.9%. Sequencing was done on a sample of PBMCs. These TCRs come from a female donor in good health and CMV-seronegative. The CDR3 runs from the conserved cysteine through the conserved F or W. D genes are given only for firm matches. Size values are once, few and many counts, or a class for expanded clones, and some rows have none.

j_gene	d_gene	v_gene	abundance	CDR3nt	CDR3aa
TRBJ1-1	.	TRBV7-2	.	TGTGCCAGCAGCTTAGTGGGAGGGGGAACTGAAGCTTTCTTT	CASSLVGGGTEAFF
TRBJ2-7	TRBD2	TRBV29-1	.	TGCAGCGTTGAGTTTGGTAGCGGGGGCTACGAGCAGTACTTC	CSVEFGSGGYEQYF
TRBJ2-7	.	TRBV5-4	.	TGTGCCAGCAGCCTGACTGGCTTTACGGACGAGCAGTACTTC	CASSLTGFTDEQYF
TRBJ2-1	TRBD2	TRBV7-8	.	TGTGCCAGCAGCCCAACTAGCGGGAGGAATGAGCAGTTCTTC	CASSPTSGRNEQFF
TRBJ2-2	TRBD2	TRBV4-1	.	TGCGCCAGCAGACTGACTAGCGGGGGGGCGAACACCGGGGAGCTGTTTTTT	CASRLTSGGANTGELFF
TRBJ2-2	TRBD1	TRBV5-1	.	TGCGCCAGCAGCCCGACGCAGACAGGGGGCACCGGGGAGCTGTTTTTT	CASSPTQTGGTGELFF
TRBJ2-4	TRBD1	TRBV7-2	few	TGTGCCAGCAGCTTAGTTGGGACAGGAAAAAACATTCAGTACTTC	CASSLVGTGKNIQYF
TRBJ1-3	TRBD1	TRBV30	.	TGTGCCTGGAGTAGGGGGACAGGCCGCTCTGGAAACACCATATATTTT	CAWSRGTGRSGNTIYF
TRBJ1-5	.	TRBV28	.	TGTGCCAGCAGTTCCCCTCCTGGAGGGGGCAATCAGCCCCAGCATTTT	CASSSPPGGGNQPQHF
TRBJ1-5	.	TRBV19	.	TGTGCCAGTAACGCCAGGGGTGATCAGCCCCAGCATTTT	CASNARGDQPQHF
TRBJ1-1	.	TRBV2	.	TGTGCCAGCAGTGCCCTCACTGAAGCTTTCTTT	CASSALTEAFF
TRBJ1-3	.	TRBV10-3	.	TGTGCCATCAGTGAGGCGGGGTCAGGAAACACCATATATTTT	CAISEAGSGNTIYF
TRBJ1-2	TRBD1	TRBV5-6	.	TGTGCCAGCAGCTGGGACAGGGGGAACCCTAACTATGGCTACACCTTC	CASSWDRGNPNYGYTF
TRBJ2-2	TRBD2	TRBV7-7	.	TGTGCCAGCAGCTTAGGTCCGACTAGCGGGGGGGCGACCGGGGAGCTGTTTTTT	CASSLGPTSGGATGELFF
TRBJ1-2	.	TRBV5-1	.	TGCGCCAGCAGTTATGACAGCCCCGGGGGGGGCTACACCTTC	CASSYDSPGGGYTF
TRBJ1-1	.	TRBV2	.	TGTGCCAGCAACGTAGACAGGTTACACACTGAAGCTTTCTTT	CASNVDRLHTEAFF
TRBJ2-3	.	TRBV7-3	once	TGTGCCAGCAGCTTAACGTGGGGGGGCGGGACAGATACGCAGTATTTT	CASSLTWGGGTDTQYF
TRBJ2-7	TRBD2	TRBV10-2	few	TGCGCCAGCAGTGACCCGAGCGGGGGGAGGGACGAGCAGTACTTC	CASSDPSGGRDEQYF
TRBJ2-7	TRBD1	TRBV2	.	TGTGCCAGCAGTGTCGAGGGGGCCCCCTCCGAGCAGTACTTC	CASSVEGAPSEQYF
TRBJ2-7	TRBD2	TRBV7-2	.	TGTGCCAGCAGCCAAGGGGCTGGCGGGAGTGTCTACGAGCAGTACTTC	CASSQGAGGSVYEQYF
TRBJ1-2	.	TRBV5-1	.	TGCGCCAGCAGCTTGGATGTAAGGGGTTTGGACTATGGCTACACCTTC	CASSLDVRGLDYGYTF
TRBJ2-7	TRBD1	TRBV18	.	TGTGCCAGCTCTTCCGGGACAGGGGACTACGAGCAGTACTTC	CASSSGTGDYEQYF
TRBJ2-7	.	TRBV21-1	.	TGTGCCAGCATCAAGGGGCCCACCTACGAGCAGTACTTC	CASIKGPTYEQYF
TRBJ2-3	.	TRBV29-1	.	TGCAGCGTTGAACAGGGTAGCACAGATACGCAGTATTTT	CSVEQGSTDTQYF
TRBJ2-5	.	TRBV7-9	.	TGTGCCAGCAGCTTAGGGATCGCCAGGGCGGAGACCCAGTACTTC	CASSLGIARAETQYF
TRBJ1-1	.	TRBV5-1	once	TGCGCCAGCACTCAAGGGGACAAGAACACTGAAGCTTTCTTT	CASTQGDKNTEAFF
TRBJ1-2	.	TRBV19	.	TGTGCCAGTAGTCCGGCAGGGCAGTCGGGCTACACCTTC	CASSPAGQSGYTF
TRBJ2-1	TRBD2	TRBV7-3	once	TGTGCCAGCAGCTTAGGAGCGGGAGTTTACAATGAGCAGTTCTTC	CASSLGAGVYNEQFF
TRBJ1-2	.	TRBV13	.	TGTGCCAGCAGCTTCTGGGACACCGCTAACTATGGCTACACCTTC	CASSFWDTANYGYTF
TRBJ1-1	.	TRBV7-9	.	TGTGCCAGCAGCTTAGACAGGGTTAACACTGAAGCTTTCTTT	CASSLDRVNTEAFF